A single sample is the source of the 32 T cell receptor beta chains below, sequenced in a study of control samples from healthy donors and cancer patients. The repertoire was sequenced with immunoSEQ multiplex PCR; TCRdb's copy has only in-frame clones and lacks some. The sample carries 160,000 or so clones, 80% to 95% recorded once. Sample: blood. The receptors were gathered from a woman aged 25 to 39 in good health.

The chain couples TRBV9 to TRBJ2-2, with 10 bases identical to TRBD2. The V segment lost 0 bases and the J segment 3 bases; nucleotides outside the gene matches: 8. From germline, CDR1 is SGDLS and CDR2 YYNGEE. The CDR3 spans 18 residues. CDR3 sequence: CASSVEQAGGLDTGELFF. The CDR3 bases are TGTGCCAGCAGCGTAGAGCAAGCGGGAGGGCTCGACACCGGGGAGCTGTTTTTT.

The rearrangement links TRBV29-1 to TRBJ1-2; perhaps TRBD1 as D (5 bases). Germline V gene sequence: CDR1 SQVTM, CDR2 ANQGSEA. The CDR3 has 12 residues. Trimming removed 3 bases from V and 8 bases from J, with 13 bases in between. Written as DNA, the CDR3 is TGCAGCGTTGATATGGGGCGTGGAGGCTACACCTTC. This sequence encodes CSVDMGRGGYTF.

The chain couples TRBV28 to TRBJ1-2; the D is unclear. The CDR3 loop spans 16 amino acids. Trimming shortened V by 2 bases and J by 3 bases, and 16 bases separated the two germline ends. Germline values: CDR1 MDHEN, CDR2 SYDVKM. The CDR3 DNA sequence: TGTGCCAGCAGTTTAGGGCCCCGCGTAATGGACTATGGCTACACCTTC. Encoded protein: CASSLGPRVMDYGYTF.

This chain links TRBV11-2 with TRBJ2-7; 12 positions agree with TRBD2. Per the germline V gene, CDR1 is SGHAT and CDR2 is FQNNGV. This CDR3 is built from 14 residues. The ends lost 5 bases at V and 7 bases at J; junction bases unmatched: 6. The CDR3 loop is CASSPTSGSGEQYF. CDR3 in DNA: TGTGCCAGCAGCCCGACTAGCGGGAGTGGAGAGCAGTACTTC.

The chain carries TRBV27 and TRBJ1-4; TRBD1 is a possible D gene (6 bases). There are 14 residues in the CDR3. Germline V lookup: CDR1 MNHEY, CDR2 SMNVEV (reference sequence). Trimming cost V 5 bases and J 6 bases, with 13 bases left between them. CDR3 DNA sequence: TGTGCCAGCAGTCTGCGACAGGCCGATGAAAAACTGTTTTTT. Translated: CASSLRQADEKLFF.

This rearrangement joins TRBV11-2 to TRBJ1-1, with D uncertain. V was trimmed by 0 bases and J by 7 bases, leaving 6 bases between them. The V gene's germline CDR1 is SGHAT and CDR2 FQNNGV. The CDR3 runs to 12 residues. CDR3 sequence (DNA): TGTGCCAGCAGCTTAGAATTCGGTGAAGCTTTCTTT. As protein: CASSLEFGEAFF. Combining the CDR3 with reference TRBV11-2 and TRBJ1-1 gives the whole variable domain EAGVAQSPRYKIIEKRQSVAFWCNPISGHATLYWYQQILGQGPKLLIQFQNNGVVDDSQLPKDRFSAERLKGVDSTLKIQPAKLEDSAVYLCASSLEFGEAFFGQGTRLTVV.

On this clone: The same CDR3 also results from other DNA sequences found in this sample. This sequence joins TRBV24-1 and TRBJ2-1; D not resolved. The CDR3 is made up of 14 amino acids. CDR1 KGHDR and CDR2 SFDVKD come from the germline V gene. Trimming left V 5 bases short and J 0 bases short, with 7 bases between. CDR3 protein: CATSGGGSYNEQFF. DNA for the CDR3: TGTGCCACCAGTGGTGGTGGCTCCTACAATGAGCAGTTCTTC.

This chain joins TRBV3-1 (or the pseudogene TRBV3-2) and TRBJ1-5; D ambiguous. This CDR3 comprises 14 residues. CDR1 and CDR2 (germline): LGHDT, YNNKEL (reference sequence). Trimming removed 5 bases from V and 1 base from J, with 9 bases in between. CDR3 sequence (DNA): TGTGCCAGCAGCTCGACGACAAGCAATCAGCCCCAGCATTTT. Translated: CASSSTTSNQPQHF.

The V gene is TRBV19, the J gene TRBJ2-5; TRBD1 matches at 8 bases. V lost 2 bases and J lost 1; bases outside the gene matches: 6. The germline V gene encodes CDR1 LNHDA and CDR2 SQIVND (reference sequence). There are 16 residues in the CDR3. CDR3 region: CASSIIGDRFQETQYF. DNA for the CDR3: TGTGCCAGTAGTATAATCGGGGACAGGTTCCAAGAGACCCAGTACTTC.

This chain joins TRBV4-1 and TRBJ2-5; D gene unclear. With 3 bases removed from V and 0 bases from J, the gap between germline ends came to 8 bases. Germline CDR1 MGHRA, CDR2 YSYEKL. The CDR3 runs 14 residues. The CDR3 nucleotides read TGCGCCAGCAGCCACGGGTCGTACCAAGAGACCCAGTACTTC. It encodes CASSHGSYQETQYF.

The rearrangement links TRBV4-2 to TRBJ2-4, with a weak D call TRBD2 (5 bases). Germline CDR1 is LGHNA and CDR2 is YNFKEQ. The V and J ends lost 0 bases and 11 bases respectively, with 14 bases between them. The CDR3 has 14 amino acids. CDR3 coding DNA: TGTGCCAGCAGCCAAGATGCCAGCGGAAGGCTTCAGTACTTC. Translating gives CASSQDASGRLQYF.

This clone showed up just once. This sequence joins TRBV30 and TRBJ1-2, with 8 bases identical to TRBD1. CDR1 GTSNPN and CDR2 SVGIG come from the germline V gene (reference sequence). CDR3 length equals 14 residues. Unmatched junction bases numbered 12, after V lost 6 bases and J lost 6 bases. The CDR3 protein is CACRAGGSGNGYTF. Here the CDR3 DNA reads TGTGCCTGTAGAGCAGGGGGCAGTGGGAATGGCTACACCTTC.

This sequence joins TRBV12-5 and TRBJ2-3, with D perhaps matching TRBD1 or TRBD2 (5 bases each). The CDR3 runs 19 residues. CDR1 is LGHNT, CDR2 FRNRAP, per germline. V was pared by 0 bases and J by 0 bases, with 19 bases between. CDR3: CASGLVRSRGAASTDTQYF. Here the CDR3 DNA reads TGTGCTAGTGGTTTGGTACGGTCGAGGGGCGCCGCTAGCACAGATACGCAGTATTTT.

DNA of the CDR3: TGTGCCAGCAGCTACGACAGGGACACCGGGGAGCTGTTTTTT. Translation: CASSYDRDTGELFF. V usage is TRBV7-3 and J usage is TRBJ2-2, with 7 bases fitting TRBD1. Germline V gene lookup returns CDR1 SGHTA and CDR2 FQGTGA. The CDR3 loop spans 14 amino acids. The trim removed 4 bases at V and 3 bases at J, leaving 2 bases unmatched.

This clone was observed a single time. V is TRBV7-9 and J is TRBJ2-7; TRBD2 matches at 8 bases. Per germline, CDR1 SEHNR and CDR2 FQNEAQ (reference sequence). The CDR3 runs to 14 residues. The V and J ends lost 5 bases and 3 bases, in that order; junction bases with no gene match: 6. The CDR3 loop is CASSRSGNLYEQYF. The CDR3 DNA is TGTGCCAGCAGCCGTAGCGGGAACCTCTACGAGCAGTACTTC.

This sequence joins TRBV19 and TRBJ1-2; D ambiguous. From germline, CDR1 is LNHDA and CDR2 SQIVND (reference sequence). This CDR3 spans 11 amino acids. Trimming took 3 bases from V and 8 from J, leaving 7 bases between them. The CDR3: CASSIQGGYTF. CDR3 DNA: TGTGCCAGTAGTATTCAAGGAGGCTACACCTTC.

The chain's CDR3 is CASSFAGGAGSISYEQYF. The DNA for the CDR3 is TGTGCCAGCAGTTTCGCGGGGGGGGCGGGGAGCATCTCCTACGAGCAGTACTTC. The rearrangement links TRBV27 to TRBJ2-7, with TRBD2 matching 9 bases. Germline trimming cut 3 bases from V and 0 bases from J; bases unmatched to any gene: 12. This CDR3 contains 18 residues. CDR1 and CDR2 from the germline V gene are MNHEY and SMNVEV (reference sequence).

The chain employs TRBV5-6 and TRBJ2-5; 7 nucleotides align to TRBD1. The germline gives CDR1 SGHDT, CDR2 YYEEEE. The CDR3 covers 15 residues. With V trimmed by 4 bases and J by 2 bases, 8 bases remained unmatched. This chain's CDR3 is CASSNTQGVQETQYF. The CDR3 DNA sequence: TGTGCCAGCAGCAACACCCAGGGGGTACAAGAGACCCAGTACTTC.

The V call is TRBV6-2 or TRBV6-3, the J call TRBJ2-7, with D possibly called TRBD1 or TRBD2 (5 bases each). Germline-derived CDR1 and CDR2 are MNHEY and SVGEGT. There are 13 residues in the CDR3. V lost 6 bases, J lost 2 bases, and 11 bases lay in between. The CDR3 nucleotides read TGTGCCAGCAGCCACGGGGCGGCCTACGAGCAGTACTTC. It is translated as CASSHGAAYEQYF.

The CDR3 coding sequence is TGTGCCAGCAGCTGGGTGCGGGAGACTGAAGCTTTCTTT. This translates into CASSWVRETEAFF. The chain combines TRBV11-2 with TRBJ1-1; no reliable D call. Germline V gene data show CDR1 as SGHAT and CDR2 as FQNNGV. V was pared by 4 bases and J by 5 bases, with 11 bases between. The CDR3 totals 13 residues.

The V gene is TRBV27, the J gene TRBJ2-2, with D unclear. V lost 5 bases and J 3 bases, leaving 19 bases between the germline ends. CDR3 length: 17 amino acids. CDR1 and CDR2 from the germline V gene are MNHEY and SMNVEV (reference sequence). Here the CDR3 reads CASSPLVLADYTGELFF. CDR3 nucleotide sequence: TGTGCCAGCAGTCCCCTCGTTTTGGCGGATTACACCGGGGAGCTGTTTTTT.

The chain couples TRBV4-3 to TRBJ2-2, with 8 bases lining up with TRBD2. The V segment lost 6 bases and the J segment 6 bases; nucleotides outside the gene matches: 3. This CDR3 spans 13 amino acids. Germline V lookup: CDR1 LGHNA, CDR2 YSLEER. The CDR3, as DNA: TGCGCCAGCAGTTCAGCGGGGGCCGGGGAGCTGTTTTTT. This codes for CASSSAGAGELFF.

The V gene is TRBV5-1, the J gene TRBJ2-7; TRBD2 might be the D (7 bases). CDR3 length: 15 residues. Germline CDR1 and CDR2: SGHRS and YFSETQ. Deletions cut 7 bases from V and 1 base from J, with 18 bases between. The CDR3 DNA follows: TGCGCCAGCCGGCCGGGGGGCGATGGTTCCTACGAGCAGTACTTC. Translating gives CASRPGGDGSYEQYF.

The CDR3 bases are TGTGCCAGCAGCACAGACACATACCAAGAGACCCAGTACTTC. Protein sequence: CASSTDTYQETQYF. This chain uses TRBV5-5 with TRBJ2-5; D unclear. This CDR3 comprises 14 residues. Germline CDR1 and CDR2: SGHKS and YYEKEE (reference sequence). Trimming stripped 4 bases from V and 0 bases from J, with 10 bases between.

The gene calls are TRBV4-2 and TRBJ1-3; D remains ambiguous. Trimming shortened V by 0 bases and J by 0 bases, and 9 bases separated the two germline ends. The CDR3 extends over 16 amino acids. From germline, CDR1 is LGHNA and CDR2 YNFKEQ. The CDR3 loop is CASSQDRRGSGNTIYF. Written as DNA, the CDR3 is TGTGCCAGCAGCCAAGATCGGCGGGGCTCTGGAAACACCATATATTTT.

The chain is built from TRBV27 and TRBJ2-2; D possibly corresponds to TRBD1 (5 bases). Germline V lookup: CDR1 MNHEY, CDR2 SMNVEV (reference sequence). Deletions cut 0 bases from V and 5 bases from J, with 10 bases between. The CDR3 length is 15 residues. The CDR3 spells CASSLSLGLTGELFF. For the CDR3, the DNA is TGTGCCAGCAGTTTATCCTTGGGGCTTACCGGGGAGCTGTTTTTT.

A few counts support this clone. The chain links TRBV2 to TRBJ1-5; D is ambiguous. V lost 4 bases to trimming and J lost 1 base, with 11 bases between them. Germline CDR1 and CDR2: SNHLY and FYNNEI. The CDR3 sequence is 15 residues long. The CDR3 reads CASSGKGLSNQPQHF. In DNA, the CDR3 is TGTGCCAGCAGTGGTAAAGGGTTGAGCAATCAGCCCCAGCATTTT.

The rearrangement links TRBV19 to TRBJ2-2, with 11 bases that match TRBD2. The CDR3 is 16 residues long. The germline V gene encodes CDR1 LNHDA and CDR2 SQIVND (reference sequence). The junction had 8 bases not matched to a gene; V was cut back by 7 bases and J by 4 bases. Here the CDR3 reads CASTPTSGTTTGELFF. As DNA, the CDR3 is TGTGCCAGTACCCCGACTAGCGGGACCACCACCGGGGAGCTGTTTTTT.

V is TRBV27 and J is TRBJ1-1; the D gene is possibly TRBD1 (5 bases). The CDR3 is made up of 15 amino acids. Trimming removed 6 bases at V and 1 base at J, with 15 bases between. Germline CDR1 MNHEY, CDR2 SMNVEV (reference sequence). In DNA form, the CDR3 reads TGTGCCAGCAGAACAACGCGACAGCCGAACACTGAAGCTTTCTTT. The encoded protein is CASRTTRQPNTEAFF.

This clone was counted once. The V call is TRBV2, the J call TRBJ2-5; tentatively, D is TRBD2 (5 bases). From germline, CDR1 is SNHLY and CDR2 FYNNEI. This CDR3 contains 11 residues. V lost 7 bases, J lost 4 bases, and 7 bases lay in between. This CDR3 reads CASTGGETQYF. As DNA, the CDR3 is TGTGCCAGCACCGGAGGAGAGACCCAGTACTTC.

The chain is built from TRBV7-6 and TRBJ2-6; 8 nucleotides match TRBD2. This CDR3 region has 18 residues. V was clipped by 5 bases and J by 0 bases; unmatched bases: 9. The germline V gene has CDR1 SGHVS and CDR2 FNYEAQ. The CDR3 coding sequence is TGTGCCAGCAGCCCCCGGGAGGGTGGTCACTCTGGGGCCAACGTCCTGACTTTC. It codes for CASSPREGGHSGANVLTF.

This clone was seen just once. The chain carries TRBV10-3 and TRBJ1-1, with 9 bases identical to TRBD1. The CDR3 runs to 13 residues. CDR1 is ENHRY, CDR2 SYGVKD, per germline. J lost 5 bases, V lost 6 bases, and 4 bases had no gene match. CDR3 in amino acids: CAIRTGGRTEAFF. CDR3 DNA sequence: TGTGCCATCAGGACAGGGGGAAGGACTGAAGCTTTCTTT.